Included here is one T cell receptor beta chain sequence, with context. TCRdb reprocessed the PCR reads via MiXCR and lists one record per CDR3 protein. The sample has roughly 7,000 distinct CDR3 sequences; approximately 50% are singletons. Donors had localized lung adenocarcinoma, a non-small cell lung cancer. This entry is derived from a study of CD4 and CD8 cells across lung adenocarcinoma regions. The clonotype comes from a female donor with lung adenocarcinoma. The CD4 and CD8 labels of this study may be unreliable. Sequencing used CD8+ T cells from the center of a lung tumor.

CDR3 in DNA: TGTGCCAGCATAGGACGGGTTGACTATGAGCTGTTTTTT. It encodes CASIGRVDYELFF. The chain uses TRBV6-1 and TRBJ2-2, with D maybe TRBD2 (5 bases). The CDR3 loop spans 13 amino acids. Trimming left V 7 bases short and J 11 bases short, with 17 bases between. Germline V gene sequence: CDR1 MNHNS, CDR2 SASEGT.